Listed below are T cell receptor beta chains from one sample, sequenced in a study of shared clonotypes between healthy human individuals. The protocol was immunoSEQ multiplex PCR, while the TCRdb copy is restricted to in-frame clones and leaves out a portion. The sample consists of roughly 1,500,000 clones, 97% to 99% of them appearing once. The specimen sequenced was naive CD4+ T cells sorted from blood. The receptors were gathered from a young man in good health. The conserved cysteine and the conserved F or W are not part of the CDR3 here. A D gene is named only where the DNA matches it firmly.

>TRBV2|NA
ASSEIETQY
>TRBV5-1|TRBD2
ASSLAASGRLAF
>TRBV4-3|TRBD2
ASSQVLAGGYNEQF
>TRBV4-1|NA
ASSQPGPTRN
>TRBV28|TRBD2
ASSFPTSGSLYYNEQF
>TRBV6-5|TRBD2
ASSNPGLAVHTQY
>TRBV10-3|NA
AISLGQLVNGYT
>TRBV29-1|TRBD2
SVVKSGGRADEQY
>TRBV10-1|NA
ASSHRGGSGEQY
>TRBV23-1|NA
ASSQYRGSETQY